This TCR beta chain is from a study of blood T cells in healthy people across ages. General study results and limits: Whereas aged donors had fewer naive CD4+ cells, long-lived donors had more of them and higher diversity.

J was trimmed by 7 bases and V by 0 bases; bases with no gene match: 4. This CDR3 is built from 14 residues. CDR1 SGDLS and CDR2 YYNGEE come from the germline V gene. This clonotype was recorded at least ten times. The antigen remains undetermined. The second PCR ran roughly 6 to 11 cycles with a sample-barcoded 5' primer and J-beta primers. TCRdb redid the calling of the 5' RACE reads with MiXCR, one entry per CDR3 protein. The sample gives 630,000 or so distinct CDR3 sequences, about 30% of which show up once; 15% is in the top ten. The rearrangement joins TRBV9 to TRBJ1-2; 9 bases map to TRBD1. The sample taken for sequencing was blood. This receptor was identified in a woman older than 75 in good health. The CDR3 protein is CASSVARQGGGYTF. The CDR3 DNA reads as TGTGCCAGCAGCGTAGCTCGACAGGGGGGTGGCTACACCTTC.